These 17 T cell receptor beta chains were sequenced from one sample in a study of blood T cell repertoires in COVID-19. Method: immunoSEQ multiplex PCR; TCRdb's copy keeps in-frame clones and lacks some. The sample has over 250,000 clones, roughly 90% seen once. Sequenced: PBMCs or T cells enriched from blood (not recorded which). The source is a woman in her fifties or sixties who had recovered from COVID-19.

The chain employs TRBV7-2 and TRBJ1-2, with TRBD1 as a possible D gene (6 bases). Trimming removed 5 bases at V and 3 bases at J, with 19 bases between. Germline assignment: CDR1 SGHTA and CDR2 FQGNSA. This CDR3 contains 16 residues. CDR3 DNA sequence: TGTGCCAGCAGCCTGGGGGCAGGGGTCTTAGACTATGGCTACACCTTC. Residues: CASSLGAGVLDYGYTF.

V is TRBV7-8 and J is TRBJ1-4; D is possibly TRBD1 (6 bases). CDR3 length equals 15 residues. CDR1 is SGHVS, CDR2 FQNEAQ, per germline. V lost 5 bases, J lost 6 bases, and 16 bases lay in between. CDR3 amino acids: CASSPRGRVDEKLFF. CDR3 coding DNA: TGTGCCAGCAGCCCAAGGGGGAGGGTAGATGAAAAACTGTTTTTT.

The chain has TRBV5-1 and TRBJ1-6; tentatively, D is TRBD1 (6 bases). V lost 0 bases to trimming and J lost 8 bases, with 12 bases between them. Germline CDR1 reads SGHRS; CDR2 reads YFSETQ. This CDR3 contains 15 residues. DNA of the CDR3: TGCGCCAGCAGCTTGGTAGGGGCAGGGGATTCACCCCTCCACTTT. It specifies CASSLVGAGDSPLHF. The full variable domain, rest sourced from reference TRBV5-1 and TRBJ1-6, is KAGVTQTPRYLIKTRGQQVTLSCSPISGHRSVSWYQQTPGQGLQFLFEYFSETQRNKGNFPGRFSGRQFSNSRSEMNVSTLELGDSALYLCASSLVGAGDSPLHFGNGTRLTVT.

The chain has TRBV7-8 and TRBJ2-7; 12 bases are a match to TRBD2. Germline CDR1 reads SGHVS; CDR2 reads FQNEAQ. With V trimmed by 3 bases and J by 5 bases, 8 bases remained unmatched. The CDR3 is 16 residues long. CDR3 protein: CASSFWTSGTRDEQYF. CDR3 bases: TGTGCCAGCAGCTTCTGGACTAGCGGGACTCGGGACGAGCAGTACTTC.

V is TRBV19 and J is TRBJ2-7; 7 bases match TRBD1. J gave up 4 bases and V 3 bases, and 6 bases lay outside the gene matches. This CDR3 region has 14 residues. Germline V gene data show CDR1 as LNHDA and CDR2 as SQIVND (reference sequence). CDR3 sequence (DNA): TGTGCCAGTAGTATCCCAGGGGGTTCTTACGAGCAGTACTTC. Protein product: CASSIPGGSYEQYF.

The rearrangement uses TRBV6-5 and TRBJ1-1; the match to TRBD1 covers 9 bases. Losses at the gene ends were 8 bases for V and 3 bases for J; bases not matched to a gene: 7. CDR1 MNHEY and CDR2 SVGAGI come from the germline V gene. This CDR3 comprises 14 residues. For the CDR3, the DNA is TGTGCCAGCGGGACAGGGAGAGGGTACACTGAAGCTTTCTTT. Residues: CASGTGRGYTEAFF.

This clone occurred once. The chain is built from TRBV9 and TRBJ2-2, with 8 positions matching TRBD2. The CDR3 covers 16 residues. The ends lost 3 bases at V and 5 bases at J; junction bases unmatched: 9. CDR1 is SGDLS and CDR2 is YYNGEE in the germline V gene. The CDR3, as DNA: TGTGCCAGCAGCGCCCAGCGGGAGACTAGGACCGGGGAGCTGTTTTTT. Translating gives CASSAQRETRTGELFF. Variable domain in full (rest from reference TRBV9 and TRBJ2-2): DSGVTQTPKHLITATGQRVTLRCSPRSGDLSVYWYQQSLDQGLQFLIQYYNGEERAKGNILERFSAQQFPDLHSELNLSSLELGDSALYFCASSAQRETRTGELFFGEGSRLTVL.

V is TRBV5-1 and J is TRBJ2-5; 9 bases match TRBD2. J lost 2 bases, V lost 1 base, and 3 bases had no gene match. In germline, CDR1 is SGHRS, CDR2 YFSETQ. This CDR3 comprises 15 residues. This CDR3 reads CASSLLAGIQETQYF. As DNA, the CDR3 is TGCGCCAGCAGCTTGCTAGCGGGGATACAAGAGACCCAGTACTTC. Full variable domain (rest looked up from reference TRBV5-1 and TRBJ2-5): KAGVTQTPRYLIKTRGQQVTLSCSPISGHRSVSWYQQTPGQGLQFLFEYFSETQRNKGNFPGRFSGRQFSNSRSEMNVSTLELGDSALYLCASSLLAGIQETQYFGPGTRLLVL.

The genes are TRBV15 and TRBJ2-2; possible D gene TRBD1, 6 bases. Germline V gives CDR1 LNHNV, CDR2 YYDKDF (reference sequence). Trimming stripped 1 base from V and 0 bases from J, with 6 bases between. This CDR3 has 15 residues. This CDR3 is CATSRGTANTGELFF. The DNA for the CDR3 is TGTGCCACCAGCAGAGGGACAGCGAACACCGGGGAGCTGTTTTTT. The variable domain in full, completed from reference TRBV15 and TRBJ2-2, reads DAMVIQNPRYQVTQFGKPVTLSCSQTLNHNVMYWYQQKSSQAPKLLFHYYDKDFNNEADTPDNFQSRRPNTSFCFLDIRSPGLGDTAMYLCATSRGTANTGELFFGEGSRLTVL.

The V and J genes are TRBV4-2 and TRBJ1-2, with D possibly being TRBD1 (5 bases). CDR3 length: 14 residues. CDR1 is LGHNA and CDR2 is YNFKEQ in the germline V gene. The V end was cut by 1 base, the J end by 1 base, with 7 bases between. CDR3 DNA: TGTGCCAGCAGCCAAGTCGGGGGTAACTATGGCTACACCTTC. This sequence encodes CASSQVGGNYGYTF.

The gene calls are TRBV28 and TRBJ2-1; 11 nucleotides match TRBD2. J gave up 8 bases and V 10 bases, and 10 bases lay outside the gene matches. Looked up from germline, CDR1 is MDHEN and CDR2 is SYDVKM. The CDR3 spans 14 residues. DNA for the CDR3: TGTGCCACCAGGGAGACTAGCGGGACCTATGAGCAGTTCTTC. Amino acid sequence: CATRETSGTYEQFF.

The J gene is TRBJ1-2, the V gene TRBV27; D call uncertain. V was clipped by 6 bases and J by 5 bases, with 13 bases between them. Germline V gene data show CDR1 as MNHEY and CDR2 as SMNVEV (reference sequence). The CDR3 consists of 13 residues. In DNA form, the CDR3 reads TGTGCCAGCAGCGGCAAAGCGCTTTATGGCTACACCTTC. Translated, it gives CASSGKALYGYTF.

The chain couples TRBV19 to TRBJ1-1, with TRBD1 as a possible D gene (6 bases). The germline V gene encodes CDR1 LNHDA and CDR2 SQIVND (reference sequence). There are 13 residues in the CDR3. The ends were cut back, 11 bases at V and 5 bases at J, with 18 bases in the middle. The CDR3: CAAHSGARTEAFF. The CDR3 DNA reads TGTGCCGCGCACTCAGGGGCGAGGACTGAAGCTTTCTTT.

The chain is built from TRBV7-2 and TRBJ1-5; 8 nucleotides agree with TRBD1. The junction had 5 bases not matched to a gene; V was cut back by 2 bases and J by 5 bases. CDR1 and CDR2 (germline): SGHTA, FQGNSA. The CDR3 loop spans 15 amino acids. The CDR3 nucleotides read TGTGCCAGCAGCTTATTTCAGGGGGCTTATCAGCCCCAGCATTTT. As protein: CASSLFQGAYQPQHF.

This sequence joins TRBV11-3 and TRBJ2-3; 9 bases fit TRBD1. V shed 3 bases and J 8 bases; nucleotides not matched to a gene: 9. The germline V gene encodes CDR1 SGHNT and CDR2 YENEEA. The CDR3 is 15 amino acids. In DNA form, the CDR3 reads TGTGCCAGCAGCTTCGGGACAGGGACAACGGGTACGCAGTATTTT. The encoded protein is CASSFGTGTTGTQYF.

This clone turned up a few times. The V and J genes are TRBV7-8 and TRBJ2-2; D uncertain. From germline, CDR1 is SGHVS and CDR2 FQNEAQ. The CDR3 length is 15 residues. V lost 5 bases and J 0 bases, leaving 10 bases between the germline ends. The CDR3 DNA reads as TGTGCCAGCAGCCCTTGGGCCTCGAACACCGGGGAGCTGTTTTTT. It codes for CASSPWASNTGELFF.

The gene calls are TRBV27 and TRBJ2-7, with 12 bases lining up with TRBD2. This CDR3 spans 17 amino acids. Germline lookup yields CDR1 MNHEY and CDR2 SMNVEV (reference sequence). Germline trimming cut 6 bases from V and 3 bases from J; bases unmatched to any gene: 12. This chain's CDR3 is CASSPFLAGGLIYEQYF. For the CDR3, the DNA is TGTGCCAGCAGCCCCTTCCTAGCGGGAGGGCTTATCTACGAGCAGTACTTC.